The T cell receptor beta chain under discussion was sequenced for a study of T cell responses to AZD1222 COVID-19 vaccine. V was shortened by 2 bases and J by 7 bases, with 9 bases between the two germline ends. CDR1 and CDR2 from the germline V gene are DFQATT and SNEGSKA (reference sequence). There are 11 residues in the CDR3. Repertoires were generated with immunoSEQ multiplex PCR, while TCRdb's copy carries only in-frame clones and drops some. The table lists some 80,000 clones, approximately 86% of them singletons, with roughly 5% in the top ten. This clone was detected once. The antigen remains undetermined. The study's findings and limits: Unmutated regions of variants are reportedly targeted by nearly half of spike-specific TCRs. Among vaccine-associated CD4 TCRs, coverage spanned spike, with dominance at 160-218 and 743-854. Sampling that yielded the repertoires occurred only after the peak T cell response. Among the donors, most were white British and more were female, and clonal diversity was possibly underestimated.

The TCR sequence derives from an adult in good health. V gene TRBV20-1 combines with J gene TRBJ2-7, with D perhaps TRBD1 (5 bases). The sequencing used peripheral blood, collected on day 0 of MenACWY control vaccination. CDR3 residues: CSARPGQEQYF. In DNA, the CDR3 is TGCAGTGCTAGACCAGGACAAGAGCAGTACTTC.